The entry below gives a single TCR beta chain sequence along with its context. This probably arose from a read error, given a far larger clone one base away. The conserved final phenylalanine or tryptophan is absent from the CDR3, which likely points to a read error. TRAV- and TRBV-specific primers were used for first-strand cDNA, which covered alpha and beta chains. TCR amplification used 20 PCR cycles, a constant-region primer and a V-primer adapter. TCRdb called the reads again in MiXCR, with one record for every CDR3 protein. In the table there are 65,000 to 85,000 distinct CDR3 sequences, over 15% of which are singletons. The CDR3 is made up of 14 amino acids. Germline V gives CDR1 PRHDT, CDR2 FYEKMQ (reference sequence). V shed 5 bases and J 4 bases; nucleotides not matched to a gene: 2. The time point is: after trial treatment. Treatment given: LDRT plus nivolumab, ipilimumab, low-dose cyclophosphamide and aspirin (RACIN trial).

This sample is drawn from a study of low-dose radiotherapy and immunotherapy resistance in tumors. Looking at the study overall: Cohort 1 received 0.5 Gy per fraction every 2 weeks, totaling 6.5 Gy. The study gave Cohort 2 1 Gy per fraction every two weeks, totaling 13 Gy over 26 weeks. Each patient was administered nivolumab intravenously at 240 mg, which was a flat dose, every two weeks, along with intravenous ipilimumab at 1 mg/kg every six weeks.

The chain couples TRBV13 to TRBJ2-1; 10 bases align to TRBD2. Sequenced material: PBMCs, taken after low-dose radiotherapy plus immunotherapy. The receptor's source is a male donor with prostate cancer. CDR3 sequence: CASSGLAEYNEQFS. CDR3 coding DNA: TGTGCCAGCAGCGGACTAGCGGAGTACAATGAGCAGTTCTCC.